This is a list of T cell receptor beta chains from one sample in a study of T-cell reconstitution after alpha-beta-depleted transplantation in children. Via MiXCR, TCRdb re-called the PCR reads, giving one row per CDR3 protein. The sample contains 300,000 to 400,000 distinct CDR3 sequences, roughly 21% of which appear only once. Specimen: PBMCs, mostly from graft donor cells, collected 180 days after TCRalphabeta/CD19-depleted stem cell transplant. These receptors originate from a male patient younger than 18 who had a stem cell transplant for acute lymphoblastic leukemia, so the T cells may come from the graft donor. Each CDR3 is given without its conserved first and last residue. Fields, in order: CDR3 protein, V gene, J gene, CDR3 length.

CDR3: ASSIETDYEQY
V: TRBV5-1
J: TRBJ2-7
length: 11

CDR3: ASSLVGGLQFTEAF
V: TRBV5-1
J: TRBJ1-1
length: 14

CDR3: ASSVSGTSGAGELF
V: TRBV9
J: TRBJ2-2
length: 14

CDR3: SAVTSGYSYEQY
V: TRBV20-1
J: TRBJ2-7
length: 12

CDR3: GGETQY
V: TRBV29-1
J: TRBJ2-5
length: 6

CDR3: ASSYGAGGDYGYT
V: TRBV6-5
J: TRBJ1-2
length: 13

CDR3: ASSSGRFQETQY
V: TRBV7-9
J: TRBJ2-5
length: 12

CDR3: ASRSKGGYGYT
V: TRBV6-1
J: TRBJ1-2
length: 11

CDR3: ASSPGLAGVVETQY
V: TRBV3-1
J: TRBJ2-5
length: 14

CDR3: SAPGQSRTDTQY
V: TRBV20-1
J: TRBJ2-3
length: 12

CDR3: ASSRRSQGRLLYEQY
V: TRBV11-2
J: TRBJ2-7
length: 15

CDR3: ASSQEGPETQY
V: TRBV3-1
J: TRBJ2-5
length: 11

CDR3: ASSQDQGLANTGELF
V: TRBV4-2
J: TRBJ2-2
length: 15

CDR3: ASSHGTTYSNQPQH
V: TRBV4-1
J: TRBJ1-5
length: 14

CDR3: ASSSSGAPYNEQF
V: TRBV9
J: TRBJ2-1
length: 13

CDR3: ASSRGQDQSYEQY
V: TRBV12-3/TRBV12-4
J: TRBJ2-7
length: 13

CDR3: ATSWPDLNTEAF
V: TRBV24-1
J: TRBJ1-1
length: 12

CDR3: ASSLERLAWSSGANVLT
V: TRBV11-1
J: TRBJ2-6
length: 17

CDR3: ASSLDRSYNSPLH
V: TRBV6-5
J: TRBJ1-6
length: 13

CDR3: ASSPTGLAGGASGTQY
V: TRBV12-3/TRBV12-4
J: TRBJ2-5
length: 16

CDR3: ASSVGRGQETQY
V: TRBV9
J: TRBJ2-5
length: 12

CDR3: SADGLTLNEQF
V: TRBV29-1
J: TRBJ2-1
length: 11

CDR3: ASSHSSGSMIEQF
V: TRBV14
J: TRBJ2-1
length: 13

CDR3: ASSQFTSFADTQY
V: TRBV3-1
J: TRBJ2-3
length: 13

CDR3: ASTRTSDLYNEQF
V: TRBV9
J: TRBJ2-1
length: 13

CDR3: SAYRDSYEQY
V: TRBV20-1
J: TRBJ2-7
length: 10

CDR3: ASSVVEGGPGETQY
V: TRBV9
J: TRBJ2-5
length: 14

CDR3: ASSLAGLSGRWTGELF
V: TRBV12-3/TRBV12-4
J: TRBJ2-2
length: 16

CDR3: ASTSGRTAQETQY
V: TRBV3-1
J: TRBJ2-5
length: 13

CDR3: SARDPGLARYNEQF
V: TRBV20-1
J: TRBJ2-1
length: 14

CDR3: ATGQVIGYT
V: TRBV19
J: TRBJ1-2
length: 9

CDR3: ASSPLQGAYEQY
V: TRBV3-1
J: TRBJ2-7
length: 12

CDR3: SARGSGGNYGYT
V: TRBV20-1
J: TRBJ1-2
length: 12

CDR3: ASSFPAPEQY
V: TRBV7-9
J: TRBJ2-7
length: 10

CDR3: ATSRGTGTTGELF
V: TRBV15
J: TRBJ2-2
length: 13

CDR3: ASSRRTYEQY
V: TRBV12-3/TRBV12-4
J: TRBJ2-7
length: 10

CDR3: ASSHNNEQF
V: TRBV9
J: TRBJ2-1
length: 9

CDR3: ATSRDGAGAVTDTQY
V: TRBV15
J: TRBJ2-3
length: 15

CDR3: ASSRTGTSGSYEQY
V: TRBV27
J: TRBJ2-7
length: 14

CDR3: ASRRGTGANVLT
V: TRBV3-1
J: TRBJ2-6
length: 12

CDR3: ASSLGGVFVNQPQH
V: TRBV5-5
J: TRBJ1-5
length: 14

CDR3: ASSQRTGNSPLH
V: TRBV3-1
J: TRBJ1-6
length: 12

CDR3: ASSLRDGQETQY
V: TRBV5-1
J: TRBJ2-5
length: 12

CDR3: ASHPAGGGSTDTQY
V: TRBV27
J: TRBJ2-3
length: 14

CDR3: ASSVRDSTFVLDEQY
V: TRBV7-9
J: TRBJ2-7
length: 15

CDR3: SASGQPYEQY
V: TRBV20-1
J: TRBJ2-7
length: 10

CDR3: ASSLEGSFYSNQPQH
V: TRBV12-3/TRBV12-4
J: TRBJ1-5
length: 15

CDR3: ASSQMGRYEQY
V: TRBV14
J: TRBJ2-7
length: 11

CDR3: AISDKTSGSYEQY
V: TRBV10-3
J: TRBJ2-7
length: 13

CDR3: ASSVSGRTDTQY
V: TRBV9
J: TRBJ2-3
length: 12

CDR3: ASSHTSGAPNEQF
V: TRBV5-1
J: TRBJ2-1
length: 13

CDR3: SGTSGYFVTQY
V: TRBV20-1
J: TRBJ2-3
length: 11

CDR3: ASSLWGVNQPQH
V: TRBV12-3/TRBV12-4
J: TRBJ1-5
length: 12

CDR3: ASSYSGREDSYEQY
V: TRBV6-5
J: TRBJ2-7
length: 14